This passage covers 5 T cell receptor beta chains from one sample sequenced in a study of blood T cells in healthy people across ages. The use of a sample-barcoded 5' primer and a J-beta primer mix characterized a second PCR of roughly 6 to 12 cycles. MiXCR was run by TCRdb on the 5' RACE reads, yielding one entry per CDR3 protein. The table shows around 1.5 million distinct CDR3 sequences, with roughly 32% occurring only once. Sequencing used blood. Receptors originate from a woman aged 25 to 45 in good health.

For this clonotype: Possible read error: a much larger clone is one base away. The CDR3 here is CSASYSGTRGSTETQYF. DNA of the CDR3: TGCAGCGCATCCTATAGCGGAACCAGAGGGAGTACAGAGACGCAGTATTTT. The chain carries TRBV29-1 and TRBJ2-3; a possible D gene is TRBD2 (6 bases). From germline, CDR1 is SQVTM and CDR2 ANQGSEA. The CDR3 loop spans 17 amino acids.

A few counts support this clonotype. The chain couples TRBV4-1 to TRBJ2-3, with 9 bases lining up with TRBD2. The CDR3 has 15 amino acids. The V segment lost 0 bases and the J segment 6 bases; nucleotides outside the gene matches: 4. Looked up from germline, CDR1 is MGHRA and CDR2 is YSYEKL. In nucleotides, the CDR3 is TGCGCCAGCAGCCAAGATTCTAGCGGGACTGATACGCAGTATTTT. Protein sequence: CASSQDSSGTDTQYF.

Note on this clonotype: Germline is not matched at one junction end, which may reflect a read error. The chain recombines TRBV7-3 with TRBJ2-1; 13 bases are shared with TRBD2. CDR1 and CDR2 (germline): SGHTA, FQGTGA. This CDR3 is 15 amino acids long. Here the CDR3 DNA reads TGTGCCAGCAGCCGCACTAGCGGGAGGGACAATGAGCGGTTCTTC. Protein sequence: CASSRTSGRDNERFF.

This CDR3 is CASSLEDSRGSDEQFF. CDR3 nucleotide sequence: TGCGCCAGCAGCTTGGAAGATTCCCGAGGTTCCGATGAGCAGTTCTTC. The gene calls are TRBV5-1 and TRBJ2-1; D gene unclear. This CDR3 comprises 16 residues. V gave up 0 bases and J gave up 8 bases, with 18 bases separating them. Germline V lookup: CDR1 SGHRS, CDR2 YFSETQ.

The chain couples TRBV29-1 to TRBJ1-2; D gene ambiguous. Trimming took off 7 bases at V and 2 bases at J, with 8 bases between the two ends. Germline CDR1 SQVTM, CDR2 ANQGSEA. The length of the CDR3 is 11 residues. The CDR3 DNA sequence: TGCAGCGCGATAGGGAACTATGGCTACACCTTC. This sequence encodes CSAIGNYGYTF. Together with reference TRBV29-1 and TRBJ1-2, the CDR3 gives the full variable domain: SAVISQKPSRDICQRGTSLTIQCQVDSQVTMMFWYRQQPGQSLTLIATANQGSEATYESGFVIDKFPISRPNLTFSTLTVSNMSPEDSSIYLCSAIGNYGYTFGSGTRLTVV.